The rows below give T cell receptor beta chains drawn from one sample of a study of shared clonotypes between healthy human individuals. Here immunoSEQ multiplex PCR was the method, and the copy in TCRdb shows in-frame clones only, minus some. The data contain 2 million to 2.5 million clones, 85% to 95% of them singletons. The specimen sequenced was naive CD4+ T cells from PBMCs. All receptors come from a man younger than 30 in good health. Some clones in this sample may be carry-over from other donors' samples. CDR3s include the opening cysteine and the closing phenylalanine or tryptophan. The D gene is left open where the match is weak. Some rows have no size entry. The others give once, few or many, or a class for an expanded clone.

clone_size,cdr3_length,j_call,v_call,d_call,cdr3_nt,cdr3_aa
NA,12,TRBJ1-2,TRBV29-1,TRBD1,TGCAGCGGGTCGACAGGGAACTATGGCTACACCTTC,CSGSTGNYGYTF
NA,17,TRBJ1-3,TRBV7-9,TRBD1,TGTGCCAGCAGCTTAGACAGGGGGGTCTTCGCTGGAAACACCATATATTTT,CASSLDRGVFAGNTIYF
NA,12,TRBJ1-5,TRBV6-6,NA,TGTGCCAGCAGACAGGGAGAACAGCCCCAGCATTTT,CASRQGEQPQHF
few,13,TRBJ1-1,TRBV5-1,NA,TGCGCCAGCAGCTTGGCCGATGTCAATGAAGCTTTCTTT,CASSLADVNEAFF
NA,15,TRBJ2-7,TRBV12-2,NA,TGTGCAAGTCGCTTAGGACTAGCGCCAGGAGTAGAGCAGTACTTC,CASRLGLAPGVEQYF
NA,15,TRBJ1-4,TRBV5-1,NA,TGCGCCAGCAGCCGTGCGGGGGCAACTAATGAAAAACTGTTTTTT,CASSRAGATNEKLFF
NA,11,TRBJ2-5,TRBV11-2,NA,TGTGCCAGCAGCCACCCAGAGACCCAGTACTTC,CASSHPETQYF
NA,15,TRBJ2-1,TRBV14,TRBD1,TGTGCCAGCACCTCCGGGACAGGGGGCATGGATGAGCAGTTCTTC,CASTSGTGGMDEQFF
once,13,TRBJ1-4,TRBV21-1,NA,TGTGCCAGCAGCAAATTTCGGGATGAAAAACTGTTTTTT,CASSKFRDEKLFF
NA,13,TRBJ2-7,TRBV7-2,NA,TGTGCCAGCAGCCAACGGGATCCCTACGAGCAGTACTTC,CASSQRDPYEQYF
NA,16,TRBJ2-2,TRBV5-1,TRBD2,TGCGCCAGCAGCTACCTAGCGGGAGTCAGTACCGGGGAGCTGTTTTTT,CASSYLAGVSTGELFF
NA,15,TRBJ2-1,TRBV5-4,TRBD2,TGTGCCAGCAGCTCGCAGCGTGGGGAGGGAAATGAGCAGTTCTTC,CASSSQRGEGNEQFF
NA,13,TRBJ2-2,TRBV7-6,NA,TGTGCCAGCACCCCGGTAGGGGCCGGGGAGCTGTTTTTT,CASTPVGAGELFF
NA,14,TRBJ1-3,TRBV27,TRBD1,TGTGCCAGCAGCCTCGACAGGGGGAGAAACACCATATATTTT,CASSLDRGRNTIYF
NA,15,TRBJ1-1,TRBV18,TRBD1,TGTGCCAGCTCACCCAGACAGGGTCTGGACACTGAAGCTTTCTTT,CASSPRQGLDTEAFF
NA,16,TRBJ1-2,TRBV10-3,NA,TGTGCCATCAGTGACCCCCTGGGGCAGCTTAACTATGGCTACACCTTC,CAISDPLGQLNYGYTF
NA,15,TRBJ2-7,TRBV7-6,TRBD2,TGTGCCAGCAGCTTACTGGCGGGAGGGTCCTACGAGCAGTACTTC,CASSLLAGGSYEQYF
NA,14,TRBJ1-4,TRBV28,NA,TGTGCCACCCTATTAGGGGGGCGAGGTGAAAAACTGTTTTTT,CATLLGGRGEKLFF
NA,17,TRBJ1-5,TRBV9,NA,TGTGCCAGCAGCCATTTTGTTAGGCCCAATAGCAATCAGCCCCAGCATTTT,CASSHFVRPNSNQPQHF
NA,13,TRBJ1-1,TRBV27,TRBD1,TGTGCCAGCAGGGGACAGGTGAACACTGAAGCTTTCTTT,CASRGQVNTEAFF
NA,12,TRBJ2-3,TRBV2,NA,TGTGCCAGCACCCGATGGGGGGATACGCAGTATTTT,CASTRWGDTQYF
NA,14,TRBJ1-5,TRBV19,NA,TGTGCCAGTAGTATTGGCTATCTGGATCAGCCCCAGCATTTT,CASSIGYLDQPQHF
NA,10,TRBJ2-1,TRBV20-1,NA,TGCAGTGCTAGAGAACAGCGCCAGTTCTTC,CSAREQRQFF
NA,12,TRBJ2-7,TRBV28,TRBD2,TGTGCCAGCTTGACTAGCGGGAACGAGCAGTACTTC,CASLTSGNEQYF
NA,14,TRBJ1-5,TRBV10-3,NA,TGTGCCATCAGTGAGTTGGGCAGCAATCAGCCCCAGCATTTT,CAISELGSNQPQHF
NA,17,TRBJ2-1,TRBV5-1,NA,TGCGCCAGCAGCCCGGAAAGTTACGGGGGCTCCTACAATGAGCAGTTCTTC,CASSPESYGGSYNEQFF
NA,12,TRBJ2-7,TRBV5-6,NA,TGTGCCAGCAGCTTGGCTGTCCACGAGCAGTACTTC,CASSLAVHEQYF
NA,13,TRBJ2-7,TRBV19,NA,TGTGCCAGTAGCCCAACAATCTTAGGGGAGCAGTACTTC,CASSPTILGEQYF
NA,13,TRBJ2-2,TRBV29-1,NA,TGCAGCGTAGGCCCTGGGGTGGACGGGGAGCTGTTTTTT,CSVGPGVDGELFF
NA,17,TRBJ2-6,TRBV7-2,NA,TGTGCCAGCAGCTTACAATATCAGATCTCTGGGGCCAACGTCCTGACTTTC,CASSLQYQISGANVLTF
few,12,TRBJ1-1,TRBV7-9,NA,TGTGCCAGCAGCTTGCGGGGATCTGAAGCTTTCTTT,CASSLRGSEAFF